These 29 T cell receptor beta chains were all obtained from the same sample, sequenced in a study of tumor and adjacent non-tumor tissue in lung cancer. No cell sorting was done before RNA was extracted from the tissue. More than 3 cm separated this lung sample from the edge of the tumor. Three rounds of nested PCR, following a modified ARM-PCR protocol, produced the TCRbeta library. A single record per CDR3 protein comes from TCRdb applying MiXCR to the multiplex PCR reads. The data contain approximately 82,000 distinct CDR3 sequences, approximately 82% of them singletons. The sample consisted of distant non-tumor lung tissue. Receptors originate from a man in his sixties or seventies with non-small cell lung cancer.

A note on this clonotype: One junction end does not reproduce the germline sequence, and a read error may be involved. CDR3 amino acids: CASSPRTVRDYEQYF. Here the CDR3 DNA reads TGTGCCAGCAGCCCCCGCACGGTCAGGGATTACGAGCAATACTTC. V gene TRBV12-3 or TRBV12-4 combines with J gene TRBJ2-7, with D possibly TRBD1 on 5 matching bases. The CDR3 spans 15 residues.

A note on this clonotype: The junction departs from germline at one end; a sequencing error may be responsible. The V gene is TRBV20-1, the J gene TRBJ2-3; 7 bases align to TRBD1. Germline CDR1 and CDR2: DFQATT and SNEGSKA (reference sequence). The CDR3 covers 16 residues. CDR3 sequence reads: CSARSLPGDGTDKQYF. The CDR3 DNA follows: TGCAGTGCTAGGAGTCTTCCAGGGGATGGGACAGATAAGCAGTATTTT.

This clonotype was observed a few times. The chain is built from TRBV18 and TRBJ2-4, with TRBD1 identical over 7 bases. The CDR3 sequence is 13 residues long. V shed 5 bases, J shed 7 bases, and the junction held 5 bases outside the gene matches. Per the germline V gene, CDR1 is KGHSH and CDR2 is LQKENI. CDR3 in DNA: TGTGCCAGCTCATCGGGACAGCACAACATTCAGTACTTC. It encodes CASSSGQHNIQYF.

For the CDR3, the DNA is TGCAGTGCTAAAACATGGCGATTAAGCACAGATACGCAGTATTTT. As protein: CSAKTWRLSTDTQYF. The V gene is TRBV20-1, the J gene TRBJ2-3; no definite D call. V was clipped by 4 bases and J by 0 bases, with 14 bases between them. CDR1 and CDR2 (germline): DFQATT, SNEGSKA (reference sequence). The CDR3 extends over 15 amino acids.

This clonotype was seen a few times. The rearrangement uses TRBV28 and TRBJ1-5, with TRBD1 as a possible D gene (5 bases). CDR3 length: 16 amino acids. Trimming cost V 2 bases and J 2 bases, with 13 bases left between them. Germline V lookup: CDR1 MDHEN, CDR2 SYDVKM. The CDR3 protein is CASSLHSGFGNQPQHF. The CDR3 bases are TGTGCCAGCAGTTTACATTCAGGGTTTGGCAATCAGCCCCAGCATTTT. Full variable domain (missing parts from reference TRBV28 and TRBJ1-5): DVKVTQSSRYLVKRTGEKVFLECVQDMDHENMFWYRQDPGLGLRLIYFSYDVKMKEKGDIPEGYSVSREKKERFSLILESASTNQTSMYLCASSLHSGFGNQPQHFGDGTRLSIL.

The rearrangement links TRBV7-9 to TRBJ2-7; 15 nucleotides agree with TRBD2. Trimming removed 4 bases from V and 6 bases from J; junction bases left unmatched: 4. This CDR3 region has 15 residues. The germline V gene encodes CDR1 SEHNR and CDR2 FQNEAQ (reference sequence). The CDR3 loop reads CASSWGLAGGFEQYF. The CDR3 coding sequence is TGTGCCAGCAGCTGGGGACTAGCGGGGGGTTTCGAGCAGTACTTC.

To note about this clonotype: An end of the junction differs from the germline gene, which may be a read error. The CDR3, as DNA: TGTGGCAGCAGCTTAGATCAGGGGGCCTTCTACGAGCAGTACTTC. Translating it yields CGSSLDQGAFYEQYF. The chain links TRBV11-2 to TRBJ2-7; 8 bases match TRBD1. Germline V gene lookup returns CDR1 SGHAT and CDR2 FQNNGV. CDR3 length: 15 residues.

As concerns this clonotype: Here the CDR3 omits its conserved ending phenylalanine or tryptophan, so a read error is the likely source. The V and J genes are TRBV28 and TRBJ1-5, with D unclear. CDR1 is MDHEN and CDR2 is SYDVKM in the germline V gene. The CDR3 runs to 14 residues. Trimming left V 1 base short and J 7 bases short, with 11 bases between. The CDR3, as DNA: TGTGCCAGCAGTTTATCGGCGGCGACACAGCCCCAGCATATT. This encodes CASSLSAATQPQHI.

The chain recombines TRBV11-2 with TRBJ2-3; TRBD1 aligns across 7 bases. The CDR3 spans 14 residues. Germline CDR1 and CDR2: SGHAT and FQNNGV. After removal of 6 bases from V and 4 bases from J, the junction contained 7 bases not matched to a gene. The CDR3, as DNA: TGTGCCAGCAGATTACAGGGGTTCCCAGATACGCAGTATTTT. Its translation: CASRLQGFPDTQYF.

This clonotype was seen a handful of times. A much larger clone differs by one base, so this may be a read error. V gene TRBV4-3 combines with J gene TRBJ2-1; the match to TRBD1 covers 11 bases. Germline values: CDR1 LGHNA, CDR2 YSLEER. V lost 7 bases, J lost 6 bases, and 8 bases stayed unmatched. The CDR3 runs to 15 residues. This CDR3 is CASNRGTGGGNEQFF. The CDR3 bases are TGCGCCAGCAACCGGGGGACAGGGGGTGGCAATGAGCAGTTCTTC.

The V call is TRBV20-1, the J call TRBJ2-1, with 7 bases aligning to TRBD2. The V segment lost 7 bases and the J segment 8 bases; nucleotides outside the gene matches: 20. The CDR3 runs 16 residues. The germline V gene encodes CDR1 DFQATT and CDR2 SNEGSKA (reference sequence). The CDR3 here is CSVSRRLAVVGDEQFF. CDR3 DNA: TGCAGTGTTAGTCGCCGTCTAGCGGTCGTGGGGGATGAGCAGTTCTTC.

This clonotype appeared a single time. This sequence joins TRBV7-9 and TRBJ1-1; the D gene is possibly TRBD1 (5 bases). The CDR3 extends over 13 amino acids. With 2 bases removed from V and 7 bases from J, the gap between germline ends came to 11 bases. CDR1 is SEHNR, CDR2 FQNEAQ, per germline (reference sequence). CDR3 sequence reads: CASSLLADNEAFF. The CDR3 coding sequence is TGTGCCAGCAGCTTATTGGCGGACAATGAAGCTTTCTTT.

The chain joins TRBV4-1 to TRBJ2-7; D is possibly TRBD1 or TRBD2 (5 bases each). Trimming took 2 bases from V and 11 from J, leaving 19 bases between them. CDR1 and CDR2 from the germline V gene are MGHRA and YSYEKL. There are 14 residues in the CDR3. CDR3 protein: CASSQTRDGYVEYF. CDR3 coding DNA: TGCGCCAGCAGCCAAACACGGGACGGTTACGTGGAGTACTTC.

Here the CDR3 reads CTRSPGTVGQETQYF. The CDR3 DNA reads as TGTACCCGAAGCCCGGGGACAGTTGGGCAAGAGACCCAGTACTTC. The gene calls are TRBV11-2 and TRBJ2-5; 7 positions match TRBD1. This CDR3 contains 15 residues. Per germline, CDR1 SGHAT and CDR2 FQNNGV.

Turning to this clonotype: Its ends do not fully match the called genes, so a read error is possible. The chain couples TRBV4-1 to TRBJ1-1; D is unresolved. The CDR3 consists of 13 residues. Germline lookup yields CDR1 MGHRA and CDR2 YSYEKL. The CDR3 nucleotides read TGCGCCAGCAGCACCCAGCGTGGCACTGAAGATTTCTTT. Its protein is CASSTQRGTEDFF.

Of note for this clonotype: The junction and the germline gene differ at one end; a read error may be behind it. V and J are TRBV11-2 and TRBJ1-1; D call uncertain. This CDR3 spans 15 amino acids. Germline V CDR1 and CDR2: SGHAT, FQNNGV. CDR3 region: CASSFANSKNIEAFF. The CDR3 bases are TGTGCCAGCAGCTTCGCCAATTCAAAGAACATTGAAGCTTTCTTC.

On this clonotype itself: One junction end disagrees with the germline gene, perhaps due to a read error. V usage is TRBV7-8 and J usage is TRBJ2-1; no clear D. Germline lookup yields CDR1 SGHVS and CDR2 FQNEAQ. The CDR3 consists of 13 residues. The CDR3 DNA is TGTGCCTGCAGTCCACCCTACTCCGCTGAGCAGTTCTTC. Encoded protein: CACSPPYSAEQFF.

Note on this clonotype: A much larger clonotype is one base distant, so this may be a read error. The rearrangement links TRBV20-1 to TRBJ2-3, with 8 positions matching TRBD1. Looked up from germline, CDR1 is DFQATT and CDR2 is SNEGSKA (reference sequence). The CDR3 runs 14 residues. The CDR3 here is CSARQGLSTDMQYF. The CDR3 DNA reads TGCAGTGCCAGACAGGGGTTGAGCACAGATATGCAGTATTTT.

This clonotype has a handful of counts. The gene calls are TRBV6-1 and TRBJ1-1, with D possibly being TRBD1 (5 bases). V shed 7 bases and J shed 0 bases, with 12 bases lying between them. Germline CDR1 is MNHNS and CDR2 is SASEGT. The CDR3 consists of 14 residues. The DNA of the CDR3 is TGTGCCAGCACTGGAGGGGACTTGAACACTGAAGCTTTCTTT. Translating gives CASTGGDLNTEAFF.

This chain links TRBV6-1 with TRBJ2-6, with 10 bases matching TRBD2. Looked up from germline, CDR1 is MNHNS and CDR2 is SASEGT. V was clipped by 4 bases and J by 13 bases; unmatched bases: 13. The CDR3 consists of 16 residues. Written as DNA, the CDR3 is TGTGCCAGCAGTGTAGCGGGGGGATCTGGGGCCAGTGTCCTGACTTTC. Translation gives CASSVAGGSGASVLTF.

On this clonotype: A read error is likely, as this CDR3 ends without the conserved phenylalanine or tryptophan. The rearrangement joins TRBV20-1 to TRBJ2-1, with a tentative D call TRBD2 (6 bases). CDR1 and CDR2 from the germline V gene are DFQATT and SNEGSKA (reference sequence). V shed 5 bases and J shed 7 bases, with 18 bases lying between them. This CDR3 comprises 14 residues. CDR3 protein: CSAHDLARRNEQFL. Here the CDR3 DNA reads TGCAGTGCTCATGATCTAGCGCGCAGGAATGAGCAGTTCCTC.

Turning to this clonotype: The CDR3 carries no conserved terminal phenylalanine or tryptophan, so it likely arises from a read error. V is TRBV6-6 and J is TRBJ2-1; perhaps TRBD1 as D (6 bases). From germline, CDR1 is MNHNY and CDR2 SVGAGI (reference sequence). Trimming removed 6 bases at V and 9 bases at J, with 15 bases between. The CDR3 length is 13 residues. CDR3 sequence reads: CASSSQGSGEQFC. The CDR3 nucleotides read TGTGCCAGCAGCTCACAGGGCTCGGGTGAGCAGTTCTGC.

The chain uses TRBV11-2 and TRBJ1-2; no firm D call. The V end was cut by 0 bases, the J end by 8 bases, with 10 bases between. Germline V lookup: CDR1 SGHAT, CDR2 FQNNGV. The CDR3 length is 13 residues. The CDR3 protein is CASSLDRRVGYTF. The CDR3, as DNA: TGTGCCAGCAGCTTAGATAGGAGGGTCGGCTACACCTTC.

This clonotype is a singleton in its sample. An end of the junction does not agree with germline; a read error may underlie this. J is TRBJ1-1 and V is TRBV11-2; no clear D. The CDR3 runs to 15 residues. The germline V gene has CDR1 SGHAT and CDR2 FQNNGV. DNA of the CDR3: TGTGCCAGCAGCTTTACCAATTCAAGGAACACTGAAGCTTGCTTT. It codes for CASSFTNSRNTEACF.

As to this clonotype: One junction end disagrees with the germline gene, perhaps due to a read error. J is TRBJ2-1 and V is TRBV9, with D perhaps TRBD1 (5 bases). The CDR3 runs 15 residues. CDR1 and CDR2 (germline): SGDLS, YYNGEE. The CDR3 loop reads CASRVEDNSYNEQFF. Here the CDR3 DNA reads TGTGCCAGCAGGGTAGAGGACAACTCCTATAATGAGCAGTTCTTC.

This clonotype appeared a single time. This chain uses TRBV6-6 with TRBJ1-3; possible D gene TRBD1, 6 bases. CDR1 and CDR2 (germline): MNHNY, SVGAGI (reference sequence). The CDR3 runs 17 residues. Trimming left V 5 bases short and J 3 bases short, with 20 bases between. This chain's CDR3 is CASSNRQASLFGNTIYF. The CDR3 DNA is TGTGCCAGCAGTAACCGACAGGCTTCCCTCTTTGGAAACACCATATATTTT.

This clonotype was observed a handful of times. The chain recombines TRBV6-1 with TRBJ1-2; 8 nucleotides line up with TRBD1. This CDR3 region has 15 residues. With V trimmed by 7 bases and J by 5 bases, 12 bases remained unmatched. Per the germline V gene, CDR1 is MNHNS and CDR2 is SASEGT. The CDR3 spells CASTSSAGTGYGYTF. Here the CDR3 DNA reads TGTGCCAGCACTTCAAGCGCCGGGACAGGATATGGCTACACCTTC.

A word on this clonotype: The junction differs from germline at one of its ends, possibly a read error. The chain recombines TRBV4-2 with TRBJ2-3, with 12 bases identical to TRBD2. CDR1 and CDR2 (germline): LGHNA, YNFKEQ. This CDR3 has 17 residues. The CDR3 reads CAGKRTSGGTNTDMQYF. The DNA of the CDR3 is TGTGCCGGCAAAAGAACTAGCGGGGGGACAAACACAGATATGCAGTATTTT.

A word on this clonotype: A read error may produce the germline difference seen at one junction end. The rearrangement uses TRBV28 and TRBJ2-5; the D gene is possibly TRBD2 (5 bases). This CDR3 contains 16 residues. CDR1 MDHEN and CDR2 SYDVKM come from the germline V gene. Written as DNA, the CDR3 is TGTGCCAGCTGTTTTCGGAGCGGCAGTCTCCAAGAGACCCAGTACTTC. Translated, it gives CASCFRSGSLQETQYF.